One T cell receptor beta chain is described in this entry. One junction end disagrees with the germline gene, perhaps due to a read error. This entry is derived from a study of response to subunit inactivated influenza vaccine. In germline, CDR1 is SQVTM, CDR2 ANQGSEA. The CDR3 is made up of 13 amino acids. Each CDR3 protein is one row after TCRdb ran MiXCR on the RT-PCR reads. Here the sample spans about 620,000 distinct CDR3 sequences, roughly 10% being singletons. The same data also contributed to another study, on T cells expressing NK-cell markers. From that report: UMIs accompanied the 5'RACE template switching by which TCR beta cDNA was made. According to the study, TCR beta repertoires originated from sorted CD3+CD56+NKG2C+, CD3+CD56+NKG2C- and CD3+CD56-NKG2C+ T cells. In a few donors, these clonotypes also led the CD3+CD56-NKG2C+ fraction.

V usage is TRBV29-1 and J usage is TRBJ2-5, with TRBD1 identical over 7 bases. This TCR was sampled from a middle-aged man who received an inactivated influenza vaccine. Sequenced material: PBMCs from blood, taken on the day of vaccination. The DNA for the CDR3 is TGCAGCGCCGGGACAGTCATGGAAGAGATCCAGTACTTC. Its translation: CSAGTVMEEIQYF.